This TCR beta chain derives from a study of T cell repertoires in cytomegalovirus infection. Across the whole study: Public TCR beta signatures provided an indication of both CMV infection and a matching HLA type.

This CDR3 comprises 13 residues. The germline V gene encodes CDR1 MDHEN and CDR2 SYDVKM. V shed 2 bases and J shed 2 bases, with 7 bases lying between them. TCRdb re-called the reads with MiXCR, one entry per CDR3 protein. The sample shows approximately 730,000 distinct CDR3 sequences, about 28% of them seen only once. Comment on this clonotype: Its target is not known.

The source is a human donor in good health (CMV status not recorded). Some clones in this sample may be carry-over from other donors' samples. This specimen was cultured CD8+ T cells from PBMCs, taken from culture after CMV antigen stimulation. The V call is TRBV28, the J call TRBJ2-7; D not certain. The DNA for the CDR3 is TGTGCCAGCAGTTTAAACGGGCCCTACGAGCAGTACGTC. It translates to CASSLNGPYEQYV.